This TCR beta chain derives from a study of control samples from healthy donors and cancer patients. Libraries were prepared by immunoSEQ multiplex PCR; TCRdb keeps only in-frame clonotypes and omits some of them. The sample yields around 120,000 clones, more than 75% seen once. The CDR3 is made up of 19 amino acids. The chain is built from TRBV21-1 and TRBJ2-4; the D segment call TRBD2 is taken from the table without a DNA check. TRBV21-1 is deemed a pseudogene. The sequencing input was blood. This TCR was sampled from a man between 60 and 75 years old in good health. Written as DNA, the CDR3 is TGTGCCAGCAGCTCCCGAACTATGGGACTTGGGTTGACCAAAAACATTCAGTACTTC. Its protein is CASSSRTMGLGLTKNIQYF.